Below, 25 T cell receptor beta chains from the same sample are listed, as sequenced in a study of cytomegalovirus exposure and HLA in healthy donors. The PCR employed 60 Vbeta primers together with 13 Jbeta primers. Method: immunoSEQ multiplex PCR; TCRdb's copy keeps in-frame clones and lacks some. The sample has some 170,000 clones, around 70% seen once. The specimen sequenced was PBMCs. The receptor set was obtained from a male donor in good health and CMV-seronegative.

V usage is TRBV5-1 and J usage is TRBJ2-3; TRBD2 matches at 10 bases. The CDR3 runs 16 residues. Germline V gene lookup returns CDR1 SGHRS and CDR2 YFSETQ. V lost 1 base to trimming and J lost 6 bases; unmatched junction nucleotides: 8. The CDR3, as DNA: TGCGCCAGCAGCTTGTTCAGCGGGGGGGCATATGATACGCAGTATTTT. It yields the protein CASSLFSGGAYDTQYF.

This clone appeared once. Mismatch with germline at one junction end may stem from a read error. This sequence joins TRBV7-9 and TRBJ1-1; D may be TRBD1 (6 bases). This CDR3 spans 17 amino acids. Germline V lookup: CDR1 SEHNR, CDR2 FQNEAQ (reference sequence). This CDR3 is CSSSFRTGGAMNTEAFF. The CDR3 bases are TGTTCCAGCAGCTTCCGCACGGGGGGCGCCATGAACACTGAAGCTTTCTTT.

The chain has TRBV28 and TRBJ1-3; D not resolved. The V end was cut by 3 bases, the J end by 7 bases, with 4 bases between. Germline CDR1 MDHEN, CDR2 SYDVKM. The CDR3 contains 11 residues. The chain's CDR3 is CASSLRNTIYF. The CDR3 DNA reads TGTGCCAGCAGTTTGCGGAACACCATATATTTT.

The chain has TRBV9 and TRBJ1-5; possibly TRBD1 for D (5 bases). V lost 0 bases and J lost 4, with 11 bases in between. The V gene's germline CDR1 is SGDLS and CDR2 YYNGEE. CDR3 length: 15 residues. The CDR3 sequence: CASSVGQGDNQPQHF. The CDR3 DNA follows: TGTGCCAGCAGCGTAGGGCAGGGTGATAATCAGCCCCAGCATTTT.

The V gene is TRBV6-4, the J gene TRBJ2-3; perhaps TRBD2 as D (7 bases). Germline CDR1 MRHNA, CDR2 SNTAGT. The CDR3 has 15 residues. The V end was cut by 2 bases, the J end by 4 bases, with 13 bases between. CDR3 nucleotide sequence: TGTGCCAGCAGTGACCGCGGGGGCGGCTCAGATACGCAGTATTTT. Protein sequence: CASSDRGGGSDTQYF.

The chain carries TRBV28 and TRBJ2-7; 7 bases match TRBD2. The CDR3 consists of 12 residues. V gave up 10 bases and J gave up 3 bases; unmatched junction bases: 6. Germline CDR1 is MDHEN and CDR2 is SYDVKM. Here the CDR3 DNA reads TGTGCCACGGCGGGAGCCGGCTACGAGCAGTACTTC. It translates to CATAGAGYEQYF.

The chain couples TRBV6-5 to TRBJ2-7; a possible D gene is TRBD1 (5 bases). The CDR3 has 14 residues. The germline V gene has CDR1 MNHEY and CDR2 SVGAGI. Trimming pared 4 bases from V and 0 bases from J, leaving 10 bases between. The CDR3 nucleotides read TGTGCCAGCAGTTCAGTTAGGGGCTCCTACGAGCAGTACTTC. It is translated as CASSSVRGSYEQYF.

The rearrangement uses TRBV7-6 and TRBJ1-1; D is unresolved. Per the germline V gene, CDR1 is SGHVS and CDR2 is FNYEAQ. Trimming removed 4 bases at V and 4 bases at J, with 7 bases between. The CDR3 is made up of 12 amino acids. In DNA, the CDR3 is TGTGCCAGCAGCTCGGGTAGCACTGAAGCTTTCTTT. Translation: CASSSGSTEAFF.

V and J are TRBV28 and TRBJ2-3; D might be TRBD1 (6 bases). The CDR3 extends over 14 amino acids. CDR1 and CDR2 (germline): MDHEN, SYDVKM. V was clipped by 8 bases and J by 1 base, with 13 bases between them. As DNA, the CDR3 is TGTGCCAGCGCTGCAGCAGGGGGCACAGATACGCAGTATTTT. Protein product: CASAAAGGTDTQYF. The full variable domain, completed using reference TRBV28 and TRBJ2-3, is DVKVTQSSRYLVKRTGEKVFLECVQDMDHENMFWYRQDPGLGLRLIYFSYDVKMKEKGDIPEGYSVSREKKERFSLILESASTNQTSMYLCASAAAGGTDTQYFGPGTRLTVL.

V and J are TRBV27 and TRBJ1-5; 9 bases fit TRBD1. Looked up from germline, CDR1 is MNHEY and CDR2 is SMNVEV (reference sequence). The CDR3 is 14 amino acids. J lost 4 bases, V lost 4 bases, and 2 bases had no gene match. CDR3 in amino acids: CASSYRGRNQPQHF. CDR3 DNA sequence: TGTGCCAGCAGTTACAGGGGGCGGAATCAGCCCCAGCATTTT.

A few counts support this clone. The J gene is TRBJ2-1, the V gene TRBV6-1, with 7 bases fitting TRBD1. The CDR3 runs to 15 residues. Germline V gene lookup returns CDR1 MNHNS and CDR2 SASEGT. The junction had 5 bases not matched to a gene; V was cut back by 4 bases and J by 2 bases. The CDR3 loop is CASSGSTGPYNEQFF. DNA of the CDR3: TGTGCCAGCAGTGGTTCGACAGGGCCCTACAATGAGCAGTTCTTC.

There are a few counts of this clone. The chain combines TRBV4-3 with TRBJ2-3; TRBD2 agrees at 8 bases. From germline, CDR1 is LGHNA and CDR2 YSLEER. V was clipped by 1 base and J by 2 bases; unmatched bases: 5. The CDR3 runs 16 residues. The CDR3 is CASSQVLSGTTDTQYF. The CDR3 DNA is TGCGCCAGCAGCCAAGTTCTTAGCGGGACCACAGATACGCAGTATTTT.

The V call is TRBV7-9, the J call TRBJ1-5; 7 bases are shared with TRBD1. Per germline, CDR1 SEHNR and CDR2 FQNEAQ (reference sequence). The CDR3 loop spans 15 amino acids. After removal of 3 bases from V and 0 bases from J, the junction contained 2 bases not matched to a gene. CDR3 nucleotide sequence: TGTGCCAGCAGCTTCGGGACAGATAGCAATCAGCCCCAGCATTTT. It codes for CASSFGTDSNQPQHF.

The gene calls are TRBV30 and TRBJ2-1; no clear D. Trimming took off 2 bases at V and 9 bases at J, with 8 bases between the two ends. CDR3 length equals 11 residues. Germline CDR1 and CDR2: GTSNPN and SVGIG (reference sequence). The CDR3 spells CAWSSYGEQFF. The CDR3 DNA reads TGTGCCTGGAGTAGTTACGGTGAGCAGTTCTTC. Combining the CDR3 with reference TRBV30 and TRBJ2-1 gives the whole variable domain SQTIHQWPATLVQPVGSPLSLECTVEGTSNPNLYWYRQAAGRGLQLLFYSVGIGQISSEVPQNLSASRPQDRQFILSSKKLLLSDSGFYLCAWSSYGEQFFGPGTRLTVL.

Of note for this clone: The identical CDR3 is also encoded by other nucleotide sequences in the sample. The rearrangement uses TRBV18 and TRBJ2-7, with 8 bases fitting TRBD1. V was clipped by 3 bases and J by 1 base; unmatched bases: 2. In germline, CDR1 is KGHSH, CDR2 LQKENI. The CDR3 is 14 residues long. As DNA, the CDR3 is TGTGCCAGCTCACCCGGGACAGGATCCTACGAGCAGTACTTC. Its translation: CASSPGTGSYEQYF.

This sequence joins TRBV15 and TRBJ2-5; D possibly corresponds to TRBD1 (6 bases). V shed 0 bases and J shed 4 bases, with 12 bases lying between them. The germline CDR1 and CDR2 sequences are LNHNV and YYDKDF (reference sequence). This CDR3 spans 15 amino acids. In DNA, the CDR3 is TGTGCCACCAGCAGAGATCGAGTCAGGGGAGAGACCCAGTACTTC. It encodes CATSRDRVRGETQYF.

This chain connects TRBV5-5 to TRBJ1-6; D unclear. Trimming took off 3 bases at V and 7 bases at J, with 17 bases between the two ends. This CDR3 is 16 amino acids long. Germline V gene lookup returns CDR1 SGHKS and CDR2 YYEKEE (reference sequence). As DNA, the CDR3 is TGTGCCAGCAGCTGGAGCCCATTTCTTGAGAATTCACCCCTCCACTTT. Translated, it gives CASSWSPFLENSPLHF. The full variable domain, rest sourced from reference TRBV5-5 and TRBJ1-6, is DAGVTQSPTHLIKTRGQQVTLRCSPISGHKSVSWYQQVLGQGPQFIFQYYEKEERGRGNFPDRFSARQFPNYSSELNVNALLLGDSALYLCASSWSPFLENSPLHFGNGTRLTVT.

This clone was detected only a few times. This chain joins TRBV28 and TRBJ1-5, with 8 positions matching TRBD1. Trimming at V came to 5 bases and at J to 0 bases, leaving 3 bases not matched to a gene. Germline CDR1 reads MDHEN; CDR2 reads SYDVKM. The CDR3 has 15 amino acids. The CDR3 here is CASSPGGGSNQPQHF. In DNA form, the CDR3 reads TGTGCCAGCAGTCCAGGGGGCGGTAGCAATCAGCCCCAGCATTTT.

This clone was observed a few times. The J gene is TRBJ1-1, the V gene TRBV25-1; TRBD1 agrees at 7 bases. Germline CDR1 MGHDK, CDR2 SYGVNS. CDR3 length equals 12 residues. The trim removed 6 bases at V and 6 bases at J, leaving 4 bases unmatched. As DNA, the CDR3 is TGTGCCAGCAGAGCTACAGGGGCTGAAGCTTTCTTT. This encodes CASRATGAEAFF.

The chain links TRBV10-3 to TRBJ2-3; TRBD2 aligns across 10 bases. CDR3 length: 16 residues. With 2 bases clipped from V and 3 bases from J, the junction kept 5 bases outside the gene matches. Germline V gene data show CDR1 as ENHRY and CDR2 as SYGVKD. Here the CDR3 reads CAISENSGLATDTQYF. The CDR3 DNA follows: TGTGCCATCAGTGAGAACTCGGGACTAGCGACAGATACGCAGTATTTT.

The V and J genes are TRBV9 and TRBJ2-2; TRBD2 matches 8 bases. This CDR3 has 15 amino acids. Germline values: CDR1 SGDLS, CDR2 YYNGEE. J gave up 6 bases and V 2 bases, and 6 bases lay outside the gene matches. The CDR3 loop reads CASSVLSGTPGELFF. The CDR3, as DNA: TGTGCCAGCAGCGTTCTTAGCGGGACACCCGGGGAGCTGTTTTTT.

A few counts support this clone. CDR3 protein: CASSSKETQYF. The CDR3 DNA reads TGCGCCAGCAGCTCAAAAGAGACCCAGTACTTC. The chain joins TRBV5-1 to TRBJ2-5; no clear D. Germline V lookup: CDR1 SGHRS, CDR2 YFSETQ. This CDR3 region has 11 residues. Deletions cut 3 bases from V and 3 bases from J, with 3 bases between.

The chain is built from TRBV6-5 and TRBJ1-1; possibly TRBD1 for D (6 bases). Per the germline V gene, CDR1 is MNHEY and CDR2 is SVGAGI. The V end lost 6 bases, the J end lost 4 bases, and 18 bases lay between the germline ends. The CDR3 is 15 amino acids. For the CDR3, the DNA is TGTGCCAGCAGGCCAAAAACAGGGTTCGGCACTGAAGCTTTCTTT. Translating it yields CASRPKTGFGTEAFF.

The chain uses TRBV10-2 and TRBJ1-5; TRBD1 is a possible D gene (5 bases). The CDR3 runs 13 residues. V was clipped by 2 bases and J by 11 bases, with 13 bases between them. CDR1 is WSHSY and CDR2 is SAAADI in the germline V gene. This CDR3 reads CASSEGRGGAQHF. CDR3 sequence (DNA): TGCGCCAGCAGTGAGGGGCGCGGGGGGGCCCAGCATTTT.

This chain links TRBV27 with TRBJ2-3; 8 bases match TRBD1. Germline V gene lookup returns CDR1 MNHEY and CDR2 SMNVEV (reference sequence). The CDR3 covers 15 residues. The V gene end was trimmed by 5 bases and the J gene end by 0 bases; junction bases not matched to a gene: 4. CDR3 in amino acids: CASSTGGHSTDTQYF. The CDR3 DNA sequence: TGTGCCAGCAGTACAGGGGGACACAGCACAGATACGCAGTATTTT.